This T cell receptor (beta chain) was sequenced for a study of OX40 agonist ivuxolimab in advanced cancers. This clone occurred once. CDR1 SGHDT and CDR2 YYEEEE come from the germline V gene. V was trimmed by 1 base and J by 5 bases, leaving 10 bases between them. This CDR3 contains 14 residues. Some clones are missing from TCRdb's copy, which holds only in-frame ones; the method was immunoSEQ multiplex PCR. Of roughly 42,000 clones in the sample, about 90% are singletons; the top ten hold around 28%. The source of this sequence is an adult with an advanced solid tumor such as melanoma, head and neck, liver or kidney cancer. The sample consisted of CD4+ or CD8+ T cells sorted from blood, taken in a trial of the OX40 agonist ivuxolimab. The chain recombines TRBV5-6 with TRBJ2-4, with no clear D. The CDR3 is CASSLKGKENIQYF. CDR3 in DNA: TGTGCCAGCAGCTTGAAGGGAAAAGAAAACATTCAGTACTTC.